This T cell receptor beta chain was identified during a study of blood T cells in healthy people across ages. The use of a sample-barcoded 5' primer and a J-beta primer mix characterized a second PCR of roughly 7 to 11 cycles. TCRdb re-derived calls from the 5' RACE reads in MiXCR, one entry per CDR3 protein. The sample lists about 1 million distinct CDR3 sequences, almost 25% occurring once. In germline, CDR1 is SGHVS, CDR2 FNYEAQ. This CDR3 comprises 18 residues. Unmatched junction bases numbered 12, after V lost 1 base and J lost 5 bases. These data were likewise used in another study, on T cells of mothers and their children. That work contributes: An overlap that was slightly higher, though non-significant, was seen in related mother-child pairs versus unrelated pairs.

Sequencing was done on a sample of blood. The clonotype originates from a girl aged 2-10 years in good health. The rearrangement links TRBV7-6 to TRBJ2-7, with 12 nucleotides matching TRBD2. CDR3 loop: CASSLEQATSGSFHEQYF. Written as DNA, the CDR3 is TGTGCCAGCAGCTTAGAGCAAGCGACTAGCGGGAGTTTCCACGAGCAGTACTTC.